The rows below give T cell receptor beta chains drawn from one sample of a study of blood T cell repertoires in COVID-19. The protocol was immunoSEQ multiplex PCR, while the TCRdb copy is restricted to in-frame clones and leaves out a portion. The data show about 100,000 clones, roughly 92% seen once. Material for sequencing was peripheral blood. All receptors come from a middle-aged man with active COVID-19. Each CDR3 is given with its conserved first and last residue. The D gene is left open where the match is weak. A row's size may be missing; if present it is once, few, many or a size class.

j_call v_call clone_size d_call cdr3_aa cdr3_nt
TRBJ1-2 TRBV12-3/TRBV12-4 few - CASSLAELGGYTF TGTGCCAGCAGTTTGGCGGAGCTTGGGGGCTACACCTTC
TRBJ1-4 TRBV2 - - CASSDQGLDNEKLFF TGTGCCAGCAGTGATCAGGGGTTGGATAATGAAAAACTGTTTTTT
TRBJ2-3 TRBV6-1 - - CASSEAEVSLDTQYF TGTGCCAGCAGTGAAGCGGAGGTTAGCTTGGATACGCAGTATTTT
TRBJ1-6 TRBV28 - TRBD1 CASSPAGGNSPLHF TGTGCCAGCAGTCCGGCAGGGGGAAATTCACCCCTCCACTTT
TRBJ1-3 TRBV7-2 - - CASSTQGSGNTIYF TGTGCCAGCAGCACTCAGGGTAGCGGAAACACCATATATTTT
TRBJ2-5 TRBV11-3 - - CASRLGGEETQYF TGTGCCAGCAGATTGGGGGGAGAAGAGACCCAGTACTTC
TRBJ1-6 TRBV3-1/TRBV3-2 - TRBD1 CASSLGGTGRAPLHF TGTGCCAGCAGCCTAGGGGGGACAGGGAGAGCACCCCTCCACTTT
TRBJ1-1 TRBV5-1 - - CASRPTPPNTEAFF TGCGCCAGCAGGCCGACACCTCCGAACACTGAAGCTTTCTTT
TRBJ2-3 TRBV6-5 once - CASSSPGVPDTQYF TGTGCCAGCAGTAGCCCCGGGGTGCCAGATACGCAGTATTTT
TRBJ2-1 TRBV5-6 - TRBD2 CASSSALAGAINEQFF TGTGCCAGCAGCTCCGCGCTAGCGGGGGCCATAAATGAGCAGTTCTTC
TRBJ1-6 TRBV3-1/TRBV3-2 - - CASSTTGNSPLHF TGTGCCAGCAGCACAACGGGGAATTCACCCCTCCACTTT
TRBJ2-3 TRBV29-1 - - CSVEAPVTTDTQYF TGCAGCGTTGAAGCGCCGGTCACCACAGATACGCAGTATTTT
TRBJ2-3 TRBV5-4 - TRBD2 CASSLGGGSTDTQYF TGTGCCAGCAGCTTGGGGGGGGGAAGCACAGATACGCAGTATTTT
TRBJ2-3 TRBV11-2 once - CASSSGASASTDTQYF TGTGCCAGCAGCTCGGGAGCTAGCGCGTCCACAGATACGCAGTATTTT
TRBJ1-2 TRBV6-1 - - CASSESTTVGYGYTF TGTGCCAGCAGTGAGAGTACGACAGTCGGCTATGGCTACACCTTC
TRBJ1-3 TRBV27 - - CASSLHTGVGNTIYF TGTGCCAGCAGCCTTCACACAGGAGTAGGAAACACCATATATTTT
TRBJ2-5 TRBV12-3/TRBV12-4 - TRBD1 CASRPGGAETQYF TGTGCCAGCAGGCCAGGGGGCGCGGAGACCCAGTACTTC
TRBJ1-3 TRBV9 - TRBD1 CASSATGDSGNTIYF TGTGCCAGCAGCGCGACAGGGGATTCTGGAAACACCATATATTTT
TRBJ1-1 TRBV5-8 - - CASSWGPGTEAFF TGTGCCAGCAGCTGGGGTCCGGGGACTGAAGCTTTCTTT
TRBJ2-3 TRBV6-1 - TRBD2 CASSGRLAGMGTDTQYF TGTGCCAGCAGTGGACGACTAGCGGGGATGGGGACAGATACGCAGTATTTT
TRBJ2-6 TRBV5-1 - - CASSLGAATGSGANVLTF TGCGCCAGCAGCTTGGGGGCCGCTACTGGCTCTGGGGCCAACGTCCTGACTTTC
TRBJ1-3 TRBV11-2 - - CASSLDRGGLGNTIYF TGTGCCAGCAGCTTAGATCGGGGGGGCCTGGGAAACACCATATATTTT
TRBJ1-1 TRBV4-1 - - CASSQGDSRAEAFF TGCGCCAGCAGCCAAGGAGACAGTAGGGCTGAAGCTTTCTTT
TRBJ2-3 TRBV11-2 - TRBD2 CASSGLAGGLDTQYF TGTGCCAGCAGCGGACTAGCGGGGGGGCTCGATACGCAGTATTTT
TRBJ1-5 TRBV2 - - CASSETTGIGNQPQHF TGTGCCAGCAGTGAAACCACAGGGATCGGCAATCAGCCCCAGCATTTT